This TCR beta chain emerged from a study of T cells in Graves' hyperthyroidism and ophthalmopathy (dated by TCRdb to between 2018 and 2020). Study-level background: Peripheral blood was sampled at the time of initial diagnosis, prior to any treatment. To identify distinguishing TCR V-J signatures, a discovery cohort of some 99 patients was used, comprising under 45 with Graves' ophthalmopathy and 57 with stable Graves' hyperthyroidism. An independent validation cohort of 18 to 20 hyperthyroidism patients and about 15 patients who later progressed to ophthalmopathy tested prospective prediction of ophthalmopathy. The approximately 100 discovery patients were randomly divided into training and test sets at a 7:3 ratio. Thyroid tissue and blood T-cell repertoires from six Graves' hyperthyroidism patients were also compared in the study. After blood sampling, hyperthyroidism patients were treated with methimazole at a starting dose of 30 mg daily, and ophthalmopathy patients were treated with high-dose intravenous methylprednisolone. The paper describes TCR Vbeta CDR3 sequencing of 135 peripheral blood samples, made up of around 41 ophthalmopathy patients, around 73 hyperthyroidism patients and some 17 progressor patients.

Moderately to severely active disease, a Clinical Activity Score of at least 3, a NOSPECS grade of at least 4, and a duration under 3 months were present in ophthalmopathy patients. Patients with uncontrolled infections, other autoimmune diseases, pregnancy or lactation were excluded. Diagnoses were established on the basis of clinical symptoms, serum thyroxine and TRAb, thyroid ultrasound, and orbital computed tomography. Ficoll-Paque density gradient centrifugation was used to isolate PBMCs from about 10 ml of fresh peripheral blood. Trizol reagent was used to extract total RNA, and RNA quality was then checked on an Agilent 2100 Bioanalyzer. CDR1 SGHRS and CDR2 YFSETQ are derived from the germline V gene. V is clipped by 1 base and J by 1 base, and the sequence between their germline boundaries is 8 bases long. The CDR3 runs 15 amino acids, cysteine and phenylalanine included. Solely the CDR3 DNA is kept, with 45 bases framed from the first base.

Overall results and qualifications from the work: In validation, the model predicted progression to ophthalmopathy with roughly 66% sensitivity and about 72% specificity, a median of approximately 6.7 months before onset. A model built on a 13 V-J signature distinguished ophthalmopathy from stable hyperthyroidism, reaching around 87% sensitivity and about 81% specificity in cross-validation and 80%/75% in testing. Blood samples also contained most of the expanded thyroid clonotypes (frequency above 0.001), which suggests that blood repertoires may reflect thyroid immune responses. Sample size was not statistically predetermined, and blinding of investigators to group allocation was not performed.

The table lists this clonotype with a few counts. This clone's antigen is unknown. Nothing much larger sits one base from this clone, and base qualities are not available. The TCR beta CDR3 regions were amplified from the RNA transcripts. For the first round of RT-PCR on the TCR CDR3, the HTBI primer set was used together with the Qiagen OneStep RT-PCR kit. Libraries were constructed in a second round of multiplex PCR, after which size selection and purification were carried out. Libraries were sequenced paired-end with 100 bp reads on an Illumina HiSeq2000. Regarding the original processing steps: SOAPnuke was used to process the raw data, throwing out any read that contained adapters or uncalled bases, had a mean Phred below 15, or lacked an exact constant-primer or identifier match. High-quality paired reads were merged with COPE v1.2.5, and unique nucleotide sequences were defined as clonotypes. MiTCR v1.1 was used to align clonotypes to the IMGT TRBV, TRBD and TRBJ reference segments. Analysis was restricted to V-J combinations with a frequency above 0.0001, which covered over 98% of repertoires. A TCS score was defined as the ratio of F50 (clonal expansion) to E x V (chaos), with BLOSUM62-based TCRdist applied between CDR3 peptides within each V-J. Welch's t-statistics and random forest reduced 500 to 550 V-J features to 10 to 15, which were used in a naive Bayes classifier (R e1071). The raw public data were reprocessed by TCRdb itself: fastp quality trimming at Q25, MiXCR clonotype calling, in-frame beta chains only. Identical CDR3 protein sequences are pooled into one entry, listed with their most common genes and DNA. These V and J calls are TCRdb output, not the study's own analysis. The sample has some 490,000 distinct CDR3 sequences on record, 20% to 25% of them singletons. In total, the top ten clones hold less than 65% of the sample.

Sequenced input: blood. The sequence came from a woman between 65 and 79 years old with Graves' ophthalmopathy. The rearranged chain carries TRBV5-1 and TRBJ2-2, with an unclear D gene assignment. The nucleotide sequence reads as follows: TGCGCCAGCAGCTTGTTCCCACTGAACACCGGGGAGCTGTTTTTT. This sequence encodes CASSLFPLNTGELFF.